These 20 T cell receptor beta chains share one sample of origin, sequenced in a study of technical replicates of blood from a few donors. This table comes from immunoSEQ multiplex PCR, and its TCRdb copy is limited to in-frame clones, with some not included. Of fewer than 70,000 clones detected, around 83% appear once; the ten largest clones hold 5% to 6%. Sequencing used PBMCs. The receptors originated from a human donor in good health. Some clones in this sample may be carry-over from other donors' samples.

J is TRBJ2-7 and V is TRBV27; TRBD2 matches at 10 bases. V lost 7 bases and J lost 4; bases outside the gene matches: 13. Looked up from germline, CDR1 is MNHEY and CDR2 is SMNVEV (reference sequence). This CDR3 contains 16 residues. The CDR3 reads CASTGTAGTSVYEQYF. The CDR3 DNA sequence: TGTGCCAGCACCGGGACAGCCGGGACTAGCGTTTACGAGCAGTACTTC.

The chain's CDR3 is CASVYRDRAYEQYF. CDR3 nucleotides: TGCGCCAGCGTATACCGGGACAGGGCCTACGAGCAGTACTTC. The chain couples TRBV23-1 to TRBJ2-7; 9 nucleotides agree with TRBD1. TRBV23-1 has ORF status, its function being uncertain. The V and J ends lost 8 bases and 2 bases, in that order; junction bases with no gene match: 7. The CDR3 is 14 residues long.

The CDR3 DNA reads as TGCAGCGTTGAAGCCCTAGCGGTCTCCTACAATGAGCAGTTCTTC. It specifies CSVEALAVSYNEQFF. The rearrangement uses TRBV29-1 and TRBJ2-1; 7 nucleotides match TRBD2. V shed 1 base, J shed 0 bases, and the junction held 3 bases outside the gene matches. This CDR3 region has 15 residues. Germline V lookup: CDR1 SQVTM, CDR2 ANQGSEA.

V usage is TRBV27 and J usage is TRBJ2-7; 10 positions agree with TRBD1. Germline V gives CDR1 MNHEY, CDR2 SMNVEV (reference sequence). CDR3 length equals 15 residues. V lost 6 bases, J lost 5 bases, and 10 bases stayed unmatched. The CDR3 nucleotides read TGTGCCAGCAGAGGGGACAGACAGGGGGCCGACGAGCAGTACTTC. Its translation: CASRGDRQGADEQYF.

This chain joins TRBV19 and TRBJ2-2; 12 bases line up with TRBD2. Germline CDR1 reads LNHDA; CDR2 reads SQIVND (reference sequence). The CDR3 runs to 14 residues. The trim removed 5 bases at V and 7 bases at J, leaving 2 bases unmatched. The CDR3 sequence: CASSEGLAGGELFF. The CDR3 DNA is TGTGCCAGTAGTGAGGGACTAGCGGGCGGGGAGCTGTTTTTT.

The chain uses TRBV7-2 and TRBJ2-3; TRBD2 is a possible D gene (6 bases). Trimming cost V 4 bases and J 0 bases, with 20 bases left between them. This CDR3 has 18 amino acids. Germline CDR1 SGHTA, CDR2 FQGNSA. CDR3 DNA: TGTGCCAGCAGCTCCATTCCCGTGGGCGGGACCAGCACAGATACGCAGTATTTT. Its translation: CASSSIPVGGTSTDTQYF.

This chain joins TRBV27 and TRBJ1-5, with a possible D match to TRBD1 (6 bases). The CDR3 runs 15 residues. The germline V gene has CDR1 MNHEY and CDR2 SMNVEV (reference sequence). V lost 6 bases, J lost 3 bases, and 15 bases lay in between. In DNA, the CDR3 is TGTGCCAGCAGCCCCAGGGGAGTTTTCAATCAGCCCCAGCATTTT. Protein sequence: CASSPRGVFNQPQHF.

The V call is TRBV11-2, the J call TRBJ1-4; the match to TRBD1 covers 11 bases. Germline loops: CDR1 SGHAT, CDR2 FQNNGV. CDR3 length: 14 amino acids. Losses at the gene ends were 4 bases for V and 7 bases for J; bases not matched to a gene: 2. The CDR3 loop reads CASSSDRGREKLFF. CDR3 DNA: TGTGCCAGCAGCTCGGACAGGGGGCGTGAAAAACTGTTTTTT.

This sequence joins TRBV7-2 and TRBJ1-5; unclear D gene. Germline V gene data show CDR1 as SGHTA and CDR2 as FQGNSA. V was cut by 7 bases and J by 0 bases, with 16 bases left in between. The CDR3 covers 16 residues. The CDR3 DNA sequence: TGTGCCAGCACTCTAGCGTCGGCGTATAGCAATCAGCCCCAGCATTTT. Translated, it gives CASTLASAYSNQPQHF.

The chain has TRBV4-2 and TRBJ2-2, with 7 bases that match TRBD2. Germline V gene lookup returns CDR1 LGHNA and CDR2 YNFKEQ. This CDR3 has 16 residues. J lost 7 bases, V lost 0 bases, and 8 bases had no gene match. The DNA of the CDR3 is TGTGCCAGCAGCCAAGATGGCGGGGGTGTGGTCGGGGAGCTGTTTTTT. It encodes CASSQDGGGVVGELFF.

The rearrangement links TRBV5-4 to TRBJ1-4, with TRBD1 as a possible D gene (5 bases). Germline loops: CDR1 SGHNT, CDR2 YYREEE (reference sequence). The V end was cut by 3 bases, the J end by 5 bases, with 14 bases between. The CDR3 is 15 amino acids. The DNA for the CDR3 is TGTGCCAGCAGCTGGAAAACAGGAGTCAATGAAAAACTGTTTTTT. Translation gives CASSWKTGVNEKLFF.

CDR3 loop: CASSSGSSYNSPLHF. CDR3 nucleotides: TGTGCCAGCAGTTCGGGGAGCTCCTATAATTCACCCCTCCACTTT. The rearrangement uses TRBV6-5 and TRBJ1-6; D remains unclear. The CDR3 sequence is 15 residues long. Germline V gives CDR1 MNHEY, CDR2 SVGAGI. Trimming left V 4 bases short and J 0 bases short, with 7 bases between.

The chain links TRBV10-3 to TRBJ1-1, with D unresolved. The V gene's germline CDR1 is ENHRY and CDR2 SYGVKD. This CDR3 comprises 13 residues. V was shortened by 10 bases and J by 0 bases, with 12 bases between the two germline ends. The CDR3 DNA sequence: TGTGCCACCGAAGTCACAGTGAACACTGAAGCTTTCTTT. Its protein product is CATEVTVNTEAFF.

The chain links TRBV4-1 to TRBJ2-7; 11 bases agree with TRBD2. With 4 bases clipped from V and 1 base from J, the junction kept 6 bases outside the gene matches. This CDR3 region has 16 residues. The V gene's germline CDR1 is MGHRA and CDR2 YSYEKL. CDR3 sequence reads: CASSPGLAGGSYEQYF. The DNA for the CDR3 is TGCGCCAGCAGCCCTGGGCTAGCGGGAGGTTCCTACGAGCAGTACTTC.

V gene TRBV6-5 combines with J gene TRBJ1-4, with D possibly being TRBD1 (6 bases). The V and J ends lost 9 bases and 5 bases respectively, with 16 bases between them. The CDR3 has 14 residues. Germline-derived CDR1 and CDR2 are MNHEY and SVGAGI. CDR3 DNA sequence: TGTGCCAGTTCGGACGGACAGTGGAATGAAAAACTGTTTTTT. Translation gives CASSDGQWNEKLFF.

This clone was counted a few times. At one of its ends the junction is not consistent with the germline gene, which may arise from a read error. The J gene is TRBJ1-6, the V gene TRBV6-4; D might be TRBD1 (6 bases). This CDR3 region has 14 residues. Germline values: CDR1 MRHNA, CDR2 SNTAGT. In DNA, the CDR3 is TGTGCCAGCAGTTACTCCCCGGGACAACCACCCCTCCACTTT. Translated, it gives CASSYSPGQPPLHF.

The rearrangement uses TRBV9 and TRBJ2-7, with 14 bases aligning to TRBD2. The CDR3 totals 16 residues. V shed 3 bases and J 4 bases; nucleotides not matched to a gene: 6. The germline gives CDR1 SGDLS, CDR2 YYNGEE. CDR3 nucleotide sequence: TGTGCCAGCAGCGCGACCGGGACTAGCGGGAGTTACGAGCAGTACTTC. Amino acid sequence: CASSATGTSGSYEQYF.

J is TRBJ1-1 and V is TRBV2; tentative D call: TRBD1 (6 bases). The V end was cut by 6 bases, the J end by 7 bases, with 12 bases between. CDR1 and CDR2 (germline): SNHLY, FYNNEI. The CDR3 is 12 residues long. CDR3 DNA sequence: TGTGCCAGCAGGGCTGACAGGCATGAAGCTTTCTTT. Translated, it gives CASRADRHEAFF.

The rearrangement links TRBV7-2 to TRBJ1-6, with D unresolved. CDR1 is SGHTA and CDR2 is FQGNSA in the germline V gene. The CDR3 spans 14 residues. V lost 0 bases to trimming and J lost 10 bases, with 10 bases between them. The CDR3: CASSLALLGSPLHF. The CDR3 DNA is TGTGCCAGCAGCTTAGCTCTTCTCGGGTCACCCCTCCACTTT.

This chain joins TRBV6-5 and TRBJ2-7; unclear D gene. The germline V gene has CDR1 MNHEY and CDR2 SVGAGI. Trimming cost V 10 bases and J 2 bases, with 15 bases left between them. The CDR3 is 13 amino acids. CDR3 nucleotides: TGTGCCACCCTCGCATCAGGTACCTACGAGCAGTACTTC. This gives the protein CATLASGTYEQYF.